These T cell receptor beta chains were read from a single sample in a study of cytomegalovirus exposure and HLA in healthy donors. This table comes from immunoSEQ multiplex PCR, and its TCRdb copy is limited to in-frame clones, with some not included. The top ten hold approximately 15% of the sample, which has 70,000 to 95,000 clones, around 75% seen once. Sequencing was performed on PBMCs. The receptor set was obtained from a woman in her thirties or forties in good health and CMV-seropositive. CDR3s include the opening cysteine and the closing phenylalanine or tryptophan. The D gene is left open where the match is weak. Only some rows state a clone size, as once, few, many or a class for expanded clones.

d_call: TRBD1; j_call: TRBJ2-1; v_call: TRBV20-1; clone_size: NA; cdr3_aa: CSANQGARQFF; cdr3_nt: TGCAGTGCCAACCAGGGGGCTCGGCAGTTCTTC
d_call: NA; j_call: TRBJ1-3; v_call: TRBV4-1; clone_size: NA; cdr3_aa: CASSQDLSGGNTIYF; cdr3_nt: TGCGCCAGCAGCCAAGATCTCAGTGGTGGAAACACCATATATTTT
d_call: NA; j_call: TRBJ1-6; v_call: TRBV5-1; clone_size: NA; cdr3_aa: CASSVGHGGNSPLHF; cdr3_nt: TGCGCCAGCAGCGTAGGCCACGGGGGAAATTCACCCCTCCACTTT
d_call: NA; j_call: TRBJ2-7; v_call: TRBV11-2; clone_size: few; cdr3_aa: CASSLAQGPSYEQYF; cdr3_nt: TGTGCCAGCAGCTTAGCGCAGGGTCCCTCCTACGAGCAGTACTTC
d_call: NA; j_call: TRBJ2-1; v_call: TRBV5-1; clone_size: few; cdr3_aa: CASSLGQGLPYNEQFF; cdr3_nt: TGCGCCAGCAGCTTGGGCCAGGGTTTACCCTACAATGAGCAGTTCTTC
d_call: NA; j_call: TRBJ2-7; v_call: TRBV6-1; clone_size: NA; cdr3_aa: CASRLTPSYEQYF; cdr3_nt: TGTGCCAGCAGATTGACACCTTCCTACGAGCAGTACTTC
d_call: NA; j_call: TRBJ1-2; v_call: TRBV7-3; clone_size: NA; cdr3_aa: CASSAREGFDYTF; cdr3_nt: TGTGCCAGCAGCGCACGGGAGGGGTTCGACTACACCTTC
d_call: NA; j_call: TRBJ2-3; v_call: TRBV9; clone_size: NA; cdr3_aa: CASSVAPSGTDTQYF; cdr3_nt: TGTGCCAGCAGCGTAGCCCCTAGCGGCACAGATACGCAGTATTTT
d_call: TRBD2; j_call: TRBJ2-1; v_call: TRBV4-3; clone_size: NA; cdr3_aa: CASSPVLVGRAADEQFF; cdr3_nt: TGCGCCAGCAGCCCTGTCCTAGTGGGGAGGGCCGCCGATGAGCAGTTCTTC
d_call: TRBD2; j_call: TRBJ2-7; v_call: TRBV5-4; clone_size: NA; cdr3_aa: CASSLFGGGGVHRTYEQYF; cdr3_nt: TGTGCCAGCAGCTTGTTCGGGGGGGGAGGGGTCCACCGTACCTACGAGCAGTACTTC
d_call: NA; j_call: TRBJ1-3; v_call: TRBV29-1; clone_size: NA; cdr3_aa: CSVSTRSSGNTIYF; cdr3_nt: TGCAGCGTTTCGACCCGGAGCTCTGGAAACACCATATATTTT
d_call: TRBD1; j_call: TRBJ2-5; v_call: TRBV5-4; clone_size: few; cdr3_aa: CASSTGTVETQYF; cdr3_nt: TGTGCCAGCAGTACTGGGACAGTAGAGACCCAGTACTTC
d_call: TRBD1; j_call: TRBJ2-7; v_call: TRBV7-9; clone_size: NA; cdr3_aa: CASSLDTGAKLEQYF; cdr3_nt: TGTGCCAGCAGCTTAGACACAGGGGCGAAGTTGGAGCAGTACTTC
d_call: TRBD2; j_call: TRBJ2-3; v_call: TRBV27; clone_size: NA; cdr3_aa: CASSLELADTDTQYF; cdr3_nt: TGTGCCAGCAGTTTGGAACTAGCGGACACAGATACGCAGTATTTT
d_call: NA; j_call: TRBJ2-7; v_call: TRBV7-9; clone_size: NA; cdr3_aa: CASSLVPRHYEQYF; cdr3_nt: TGTGCCAGCAGCTTAGTCCCCAGGCACTACGAGCAGTACTTC
d_call: TRBD1; j_call: TRBJ2-2; v_call: TRBV7-9; clone_size: NA; cdr3_aa: CASTLSGGMNTGELFF; cdr3_nt: TGTGCCAGCACCCTCTCAGGGGGCATGAACACCGGGGAGCTGTTTTTT
d_call: TRBD1; j_call: TRBJ1-2; v_call: TRBV27; clone_size: few; cdr3_aa: CASSPRQGLYGYTF; cdr3_nt: TGTGCCAGCAGTCCCAGACAGGGTCTCTATGGCTACACCTTC
d_call: TRBD1; j_call: TRBJ2-2; v_call: TRBV2; clone_size: NA; cdr3_aa: CASSEVPQGAGELFF; cdr3_nt: TGTGCCAGCAGTGAAGTACCACAGGGGGCCGGGGAGCTGTTTTTT
d_call: NA; j_call: TRBJ2-5; v_call: TRBV9; clone_size: NA; cdr3_aa: CASSGGQRSQETQYF; cdr3_nt: TGTGCCAGCAGCGGAGGACAGCGAAGCCAAGAGACCCAGTACTTC
d_call: TRBD1; j_call: TRBJ1-1; v_call: TRBV29-1; clone_size: NA; cdr3_aa: CSVSGQGSFEAFF; cdr3_nt: TGCAGCGTTTCGGGACAGGGTTCATTCGAAGCTTTCTTT
d_call: NA; j_call: TRBJ2-1; v_call: TRBV27; clone_size: NA; cdr3_aa: CASSLGSLSYNEQFF; cdr3_nt: TGTGCCAGCAGTTTAGGGAGTTTATCCTACAATGAGCAGTTCTTC
d_call: NA; j_call: TRBJ2-2; v_call: TRBV7-3; clone_size: NA; cdr3_aa: CASSPTGQPGGGELFF; cdr3_nt: TGTGCCAGCAGCCCCACCGGCCAGCCAGGCGGGGGGGAGCTGTTTTTT
d_call: NA; j_call: TRBJ2-2; v_call: TRBV30; clone_size: NA; cdr3_aa: CAWWYRAGTGELFF; cdr3_nt: TGTGCCTGGTGGTACAGGGCGGGCACCGGGGAGCTGTTTTTT
d_call: TRBD2; j_call: TRBJ2-7; v_call: TRBV4-2; clone_size: NA; cdr3_aa: CASSQELAGGPEQYF; cdr3_nt: TGTGCCAGCAGCCAAGAGCTAGCGGGAGGGCCCGAGCAGTACTTC
d_call: TRBD1; j_call: TRBJ2-7; v_call: TRBV28; clone_size: NA; cdr3_aa: CASSLNRGGQYF; cdr3_nt: TGTGCCAGCAGTTTAAACAGGGGCGGGCAGTACTTC
d_call: TRBD1; j_call: TRBJ1-2; v_call: TRBV5-1; clone_size: NA; cdr3_aa: CASSWDRGYGYTF; cdr3_nt: TGCGCCAGCAGCTGGGACAGGGGCTATGGCTACACCTTC
d_call: NA; j_call: TRBJ2-3; v_call: TRBV4-2; clone_size: NA; cdr3_aa: CASSQAAGSFTDTQYF; cdr3_nt: TGTGCCAGCAGCCAAGCTGCCGGGTCGTTCACAGATACGCAGTATTTT
d_call: NA; j_call: TRBJ1-2; v_call: TRBV18; clone_size: NA; cdr3_aa: CASSQQDGYTF; cdr3_nt: TGTGCCAGCTCACAACAGGATGGCTACACCTTC
d_call: NA; j_call: TRBJ1-1; v_call: TRBV5-1; clone_size: NA; cdr3_aa: CASSYGSPTEAFF; cdr3_nt: TGCGCCAGCAGCTACGGGAGTCCTACTGAAGCTTTCTTT
d_call: TRBD1; j_call: TRBJ1-1; v_call: TRBV11-2; clone_size: once; cdr3_aa: CASSLRWSGGSGAEAFF; cdr3_nt: TGTGCCAGCAGCTTAAGGTGGTCAGGGGGATCAGGGGCTGAAGCTTTCTTT
d_call: NA; j_call: TRBJ1-2; v_call: TRBV27; clone_size: NA; cdr3_aa: CASSSRGWGAGYTF; cdr3_nt: TGTGCCAGCAGCAGCCGGGGGTGGGGAGCCGGCTACACCTTC
d_call: NA; j_call: TRBJ1-1; v_call: TRBV4-2; clone_size: NA; cdr3_aa: CASSKQGEGNTEAFF; cdr3_nt: TGTGCCAGCAGCAAACAGGGTGAAGGGAACACTGAAGCTTTCTTT